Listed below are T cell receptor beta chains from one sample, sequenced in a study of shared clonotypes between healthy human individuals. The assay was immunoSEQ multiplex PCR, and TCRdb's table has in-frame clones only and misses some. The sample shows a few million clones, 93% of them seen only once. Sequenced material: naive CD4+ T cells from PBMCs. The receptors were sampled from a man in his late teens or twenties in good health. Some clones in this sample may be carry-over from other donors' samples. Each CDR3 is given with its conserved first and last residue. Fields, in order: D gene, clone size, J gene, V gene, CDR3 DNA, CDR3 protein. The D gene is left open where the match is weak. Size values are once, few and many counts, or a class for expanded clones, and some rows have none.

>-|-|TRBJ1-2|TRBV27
TGTGCCAGCACACGAGCTGAGGGCTATACTATTAGCTACACCTTC
CASTRAEGYTISYTF
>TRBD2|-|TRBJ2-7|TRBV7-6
TGTGCCAGCAGCCTGACTAGCGGGAGTGGCGAGCAGTACTTC
CASSLTSGSGEQYF
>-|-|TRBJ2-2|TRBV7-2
TGTGCCAGCAGCTTAGTCTTCCAGGTGAACACCGGGGAGCTGTTTTTT
CASSLVFQVNTGELFF
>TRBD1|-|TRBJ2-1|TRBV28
TGTGCCAGCAGTGCCCCAACAGGGGGGATCTCCAATGAGCAGTTCTTC
CASSAPTGGISNEQFF
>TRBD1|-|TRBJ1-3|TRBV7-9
TGTGCCAGCAGCCCCCGGGACAGGGGACACTCTGGAAACACCATATATTTT
CASSPRDRGHSGNTIYF
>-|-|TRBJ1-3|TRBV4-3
TGCGCCAGCAGCCAAGAATGGGGGCGGAACACCATATATTTT
CASSQEWGRNTIYF
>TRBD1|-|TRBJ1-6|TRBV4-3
TGCGCCAGCAGCCAGATCGGGACAGGGGGCTACGGGAATTCACCCCTCCACTTT
CASSQIGTGGYGNSPLHF
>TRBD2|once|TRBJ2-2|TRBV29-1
TGCAGCGTCGCAAGAGGAGGGAGGGGTAACACCGGGGAGCTGTTTTTT
CSVARGGRGNTGELFF
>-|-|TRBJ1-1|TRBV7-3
TGTGCCAGCAGCTTAATCAGAGTGAACACTGAAGCTTTCTTT
CASSLIRVNTEAFF
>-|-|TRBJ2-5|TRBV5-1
TGCGCCAGCAGAGTTAGCACAACCGTAGGGTCAGAAGAGACCCAGTACTTC
CASRVSTTVGSEETQYF
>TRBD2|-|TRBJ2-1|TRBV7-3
TGTGCCAGCAGCTCCCCCAAAGGCGGGAGGGGTTACAATGAGCAGTTCTTC
CASSSPKGGRGYNEQFF
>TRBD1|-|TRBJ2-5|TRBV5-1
TGCGCCAGCAGCTTCCCGACAGGGCAATTCCAAGAGACCCAGTACTTC
CASSFPTGQFQETQYF
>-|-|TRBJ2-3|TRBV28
TGTGCCAGCAGCCCCTCGGGGGTCGTCGGTACAGATACGCAGTATTTT
CASSPSGVVGTDTQYF
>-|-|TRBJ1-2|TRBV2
TGTGCCAGCACCCAGCGACGGGAGAACTATGGCTACACCTTC
CASTQRRENYGYTF
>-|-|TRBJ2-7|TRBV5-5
TGTGCCAGCAGCTTGGAGGACAGCGTCTCCTACGAGCAGTACTTC
CASSLEDSVSYEQYF
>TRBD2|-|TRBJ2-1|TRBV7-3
TGTGCCAGCAGCCAGGAAGGGACTACTTTCTACAATGAGCAGTTCTTC
CASSQEGTTFYNEQFF
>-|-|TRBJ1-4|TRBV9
TGTGCCAGCAGCGTAGTGGGGTGGCCTAATGAAAAACTGTTTTTT
CASSVVGWPNEKLFF